The rows below give T cell receptor beta chains drawn from one sample of a study of blood T cell repertoires in COVID-19. The protocol was immunoSEQ multiplex PCR, while the TCRdb copy is restricted to in-frame clones and leaves out a portion. This sample yields approximately 200,000 clones, of which about 82% are seen a single time; under 9.5% belongs to the top ten. The sequenced sample was PBMCs or T cells enriched from blood (not recorded which). The receptor source for this set is a woman in her 30s who had recovered from COVID-19. Each CDR3 is given with its conserved first and last residue. Fields, in order: V gene, clone size, J gene, D gene, CDR3 protein. D genes are given only for firm matches. Clone size is not always given. Where it is, it says once, few, many or a class for expanded clones.

v_gene: TRBV27
abundance: .
j_gene: TRBJ2-1
d_gene: TRBD2
CDR3aa: CASSFSSGSVDEQFF

v_gene: TRBV28
abundance: .
j_gene: TRBJ1-1
d_gene: .
CDR3aa: CASSFRSRLNTEAFF

v_gene: TRBV27
abundance: few
j_gene: TRBJ2-7
d_gene: TRBD2
CDR3aa: CASSFRAGTGGSSYEQYF

v_gene: TRBV6-2/TRBV6-3
abundance: .
j_gene: TRBJ1-2
d_gene: .
CDR3aa: CATSNRARRGYTF

v_gene: TRBV2
abundance: .
j_gene: TRBJ1-1
d_gene: TRBD1
CDR3aa: CASCGTESNTEAFF

v_gene: TRBV12-5
abundance: .
j_gene: TRBJ1-2
d_gene: TRBD1
CDR3aa: CASGLSQTGAGWGYTF

v_gene: TRBV2
abundance: .
j_gene: TRBJ2-1
d_gene: TRBD1
CDR3aa: CASRRLEGQGAHEQFF

v_gene: TRBV11-3
abundance: .
j_gene: TRBJ2-1
d_gene: .
CDR3aa: CASSGQGSTLFNEQFF

v_gene: TRBV10-3
abundance: .
j_gene: TRBJ1-2
d_gene: .
CDR3aa: CAISEGANGYTF

v_gene: TRBV5-1
abundance: .
j_gene: TRBJ2-1
d_gene: TRBD2
CDR3aa: CASSLEGPSGSYNEQFF

v_gene: TRBV28
abundance: .
j_gene: TRBJ2-2
d_gene: TRBD1
CDR3aa: CASSPPDRVGELFF

v_gene: TRBV27
abundance: once
j_gene: TRBJ2-7
d_gene: TRBD2
CDR3aa: CASSTLRGGSSYEQYF

v_gene: TRBV27
abundance: .
j_gene: TRBJ1-2
d_gene: TRBD1
CDR3aa: CATYSRDRGRSGYTF

v_gene: TRBV3-1/TRBV3-2
abundance: .
j_gene: TRBJ2-5
d_gene: TRBD2
CDR3aa: CASSPRLAVQETQYF

v_gene: TRBV6-4
abundance: .
j_gene: TRBJ2-1
d_gene: TRBD1
CDR3aa: CASSSGTGGDEQFF

v_gene: TRBV11-3
abundance: .
j_gene: TRBJ2-1
d_gene: .
CDR3aa: CASSHDGKNDNEQFF

v_gene: TRBV5-4
abundance: .
j_gene: TRBJ2-5
d_gene: .
CDR3aa: CASSLPNRGIQETQYF

v_gene: TRBV24-1
abundance: .
j_gene: TRBJ2-1
d_gene: TRBD2
CDR3aa: CATSEAGARNEQFF

v_gene: TRBV28
abundance: .
j_gene: TRBJ1-3
d_gene: TRBD1
CDR3aa: CASSLDTQGAGNTIYF

v_gene: TRBV24-1
abundance: .
j_gene: TRBJ2-1
d_gene: .
CDR3aa: CATSAEGARRNEQFF

v_gene: TRBV27
abundance: .
j_gene: TRBJ1-6
d_gene: .
CDR3aa: CASSLSTQSWRKDSPLHF

v_gene: TRBV29-1
abundance: once
j_gene: TRBJ2-3
d_gene: TRBD2
CDR3aa: CSVAATGLAGGSLDTQYF

v_gene: TRBV4-1
abundance: .
j_gene: TRBJ1-2
d_gene: TRBD1
CDR3aa: CASSPTGLGGGYTF

v_gene: TRBV27
abundance: few
j_gene: TRBJ2-2
d_gene: .
CDR3aa: CASSLFLSTPGELFF

v_gene: TRBV7-9
abundance: .
j_gene: TRBJ2-7
d_gene: TRBD1
CDR3aa: CASSRTYGQGLYEQYF

v_gene: TRBV19
abundance: .
j_gene: TRBJ1-5
d_gene: .
CDR3aa: CASHFTGLYQPQHF

v_gene: TRBV27
abundance: .
j_gene: TRBJ1-1
d_gene: .
CDR3aa: CATSQGIEAFF

v_gene: TRBV5-8
abundance: .
j_gene: TRBJ2-1
d_gene: TRBD1
CDR3aa: CASSLKTGFIDEQFF

v_gene: TRBV28
abundance: .
j_gene: TRBJ1-1
d_gene: .
CDR3aa: CASNRRGIEDTEAFF

v_gene: TRBV9
abundance: .
j_gene: TRBJ2-5
d_gene: TRBD2
CDR3aa: CASSGGSGRETQYF

v_gene: TRBV18
abundance: .
j_gene: TRBJ2-7
d_gene: TRBD2
CDR3aa: CASSRTVAGPAKSYEQYF

v_gene: TRBV28
abundance: .
j_gene: TRBJ2-5
d_gene: TRBD1
CDR3aa: CASSKWGQGAWETQYF

v_gene: TRBV29-1
abundance: .
j_gene: TRBJ1-4
d_gene: TRBD1
CDR3aa: CSAGQERFATNEKLFF

v_gene: TRBV9
abundance: .
j_gene: TRBJ2-7
d_gene: TRBD2
CDR3aa: CASSVSGNSYEQYF

v_gene: TRBV6-6
abundance: once
j_gene: TRBJ2-5
d_gene: TRBD2
CDR3aa: CASSRGGAQFVFVETQYF

v_gene: TRBV6-5
abundance: .
j_gene: TRBJ1-6
d_gene: TRBD1
CDR3aa: CASSRDRGGDSPLHF

v_gene: TRBV6-1
abundance: .
j_gene: TRBJ1-2
d_gene: .
CDR3aa: CASSESSGIYGYTF

v_gene: TRBV3-1/TRBV3-2
abundance: once
j_gene: TRBJ2-1
d_gene: .
CDR3aa: CASSPSGALQFF

v_gene: TRBV15
abundance: once
j_gene: TRBJ2-7
d_gene: .
CDR3aa: CATSSSPGVWQYF

v_gene: TRBV11-2
abundance: .
j_gene: TRBJ1-2
d_gene: TRBD1
CDR3aa: CASTRDRGNLNYGYTF

v_gene: TRBV2
abundance: .
j_gene: TRBJ1-4
d_gene: TRBD1
CDR3aa: CASTPQGANEKLFF

v_gene: TRBV4-1
abundance: few
j_gene: TRBJ1-2
d_gene: .
CDR3aa: CASSQDAGESPGYTF

v_gene: TRBV12-3/TRBV12-4
abundance: .
j_gene: TRBJ2-5
d_gene: .
CDR3aa: CASSLGGSETQYF

v_gene: TRBV7-9
abundance: .
j_gene: TRBJ2-2
d_gene: TRBD2
CDR3aa: CASSQGLAANTGELFF

v_gene: TRBV3-1/TRBV3-2
abundance: .
j_gene: TRBJ2-1
d_gene: .
CDR3aa: CASSQVTYNEQFF

v_gene: TRBV10-3
abundance: .
j_gene: TRBJ2-2
d_gene: TRBD2
CDR3aa: CATFREGQTGELFF

v_gene: TRBV24-1
abundance: .
j_gene: TRBJ2-5
d_gene: TRBD1
CDR3aa: CATSKTGALGETQYF

v_gene: TRBV7-2
abundance: .
j_gene: TRBJ2-3
d_gene: TRBD2
CDR3aa: CASSLASGRSSISTDTQYF

v_gene: TRBV7-2
abundance: .
j_gene: TRBJ2-1
d_gene: .
CDR3aa: CASSFVGQPYNEQFF

v_gene: TRBV6-2/TRBV6-3
abundance: .
j_gene: TRBJ2-7
d_gene: TRBD2
CDR3aa: CASSYPIAGGYEQYF